The sequence of this T cell receptor (beta chain) was determined in a study of blood T cell repertoires in COVID-19 (dated by TCRdb to about 2020). A note on the overall study: Samples from collaborators originated in the United States, Italy and Spain and spanned both the acute and convalescent phases of COVID-19. The repertoires were released in a freely available public database intended as a resource for research on the immune response to SARS-CoV-2. The material from the prospective study consisted of cDNA or gDNA derived from T cells, B-cell-depleted T cells, or PBMCs. The sample metadata nearly always contained a de-identified subject ID, COVID-19 status, age in years and sex. Subjects who had been exposed to COVID-19, were actively infected with it, or had recovered from it provided the deeply sampled blood TCRbeta repertoires that made up the dataset. Samples were obtained from the ongoing ImmuneRACE study (first 160 participants) and from some 1,300 subjects provided by 6 global collaborators. Where HLA class I and class II types were available, the types were taken from metadata supplied by the sample provider, not from assay-based typing.

This clone was detected only a few times. There is no known antigen for this receptor. No qualities accompany the bases; no much larger clone lies one base away. TCRbeta CDR3 regions were amplified from genomic DNA by means of the immunoSEQ Assay, a bias-controlled multiplex PCR. The study's own analysis went as follows. The number of nucleated cells in each sample was estimated from the amplification of reference gene primers within the assay. To quantify the absolute abundance of each unique TCRbeta CDR3 rearrangement, sequence reads were collapsed and filtered. For each sample, productive Simpson clonality was calculated as the square root of Simpson's diversity index across productive rearrangements. TCRdb holds this immuneACCESS table with in-frame rearrangements only. Some clones are missing; in checked studies, unresolved V genes explain under half, and the rest has no known cause. That table is the source of V, J and clone size, and D and trimming were worked out from the DNA. The sample includes some 72,000 clones, with around 88% observed a single time. 0.5% to 0.7% of the sample is in the top ten clones.

Trimming leaves V shorter by 8 bases and J shorter by 5 bases, with the junction holding 9 bases beyond the gene matches. The CDR3 holds 13 amino acids from the cysteine to the phenylalanine. The entry retains the CDR3 DNA only, 39 bases that are in frame from base 1. Beyond this particular receptor, the publication reports: The amount of clinical and demographic metadata varied by source and participant and was provided uncurated.

Each collaborating institution followed its own protocols to collect whole blood in K2EDTA tubes. For TCRbeta analysis, collaborator samples were shipped as frozen whole blood, as isolated PBMCs, or as DNA extracted from either sample type. The V and J segments used are TRBV12-3 or TRBV12-4 and TRBJ2-7, and 7 bases in between align with TRBD2. The sequencing sample was made of peripheral blood. This clonotype was obtained from a man aged 60 to 75 with acute or convalescent COVID-19. The bases are TGTGCCAGCCGCCCGACTAGCTGGAACGAGCAGTACTTC. It encodes CASRPTSWNEQYF.